This T cell receptor (beta chain) was captured by sequencing in a study of cytomegalovirus exposure and HLA in healthy donors. Whole-study findings and limits: Among TCR beta chains, those listed as cytomegalovirus-associated numbered approximately 150. Confirmation was obtained in vitro that a few CMV-associated chains are specific for CMV antigens.

The CDR3 spans 15 residues. CDR1 MNHEY and CDR2 SVGAGI come from the germline V gene. With V trimmed by 5 bases and J by 9 bases, 9 bases remained unmatched. Repertoires were generated with immunoSEQ multiplex PCR, while TCRdb's copy carries only in-frame clones and drops some. In the table there are roughly 120,000 clones, approximately 85% of which are singletons. Worth noting for this clone: Antigen unknown.

The validation cohort, a group of 120 subjects, included the donors and was separate from the approximately 650-subject first cohort. The receptor was derived from a young man in good health and CMV-seronegative. Sequencing input: PBMCs. The chain is built from TRBV6-5 and TRBJ1-6; 8 bases match TRBD1. DNA for the CDR3: TGTGCCAGCAGTAATAACCAGGGGGCTTCTTCACCCCTCCACTTT. It specifies CASSNNQGASSPLHF.